This is a list of T cell receptor beta chains from one sample in a study of cytomegalovirus exposure and HLA in healthy donors. The assay was immunoSEQ multiplex PCR, and TCRdb's table has in-frame clones only and misses some. The table lists around 150,000 clones, around nine tenths of them singletons, with 2% to 2.5% in the top ten. The sample comprised PBMCs. Receptor source: a woman aged 18-30 years in good health and CMV-seronegative. The CDR3 runs from the conserved cysteine through the conserved F or W. The D gene is left open where the match is weak. Rows may omit the clone size; those that give it use once, few, many or a size class.

size	V	length	D	J	CDR3	DNA
NA	TRBV7-2	11	NA	TRBJ2-7	CASSVNRGQYF	TGTGCCAGCAGCGTAAACCGGGGGCAGTACTTC
NA	TRBV29-1	16	NA	TRBJ1-2	CSVEDQGQGTNYGYTF	TGCAGCGTTGAAGATCAGGGGCAGGGCACTAACTATGGCTACACCTTC
NA	TRBV5-1	13	NA	TRBJ2-5	CASSAKSGETQYF	TGCGCCAGCAGCGCTAAATCGGGGGAGACCCAGTACTTC
NA	TRBV7-6	12	NA	TRBJ1-6	CASSAAGTPLHF	TGTGCCAGCAGCGCCGCCGGGACACCCCTCCACTTT
once	TRBV5-1	15	NA	TRBJ2-1	CASSLQGPPYNEQFF	TGCGCCAGCAGCTTACAGGGACCGCCCTACAATGAGCAGTTCTTC
NA	TRBV2	13	NA	TRBJ2-7	CASSESARGEQYF	TGTGCCAGCAGTGAGTCGGCACGGGGGGAGCAGTACTTC
NA	TRBV4-2	16	TRBD2	TRBJ2-7	CASSQDRAGGTYEQYF	TGTGCCAGCAGCCAAGATCGGGCGGGGGGCACCTACGAGCAGTACTTC
NA	TRBV7-2	14	NA	TRBJ2-7	CASSHTSPSYEQYF	TGTGCCAGCAGCCATACTAGCCCATCCTACGAGCAGTACTTC
NA	TRBV29-1	10	NA	TRBJ1-1	CSVEWPEAFF	TGCAGCGTTGAATGGCCTGAAGCTTTCTTT
NA	TRBV2	17	NA	TRBJ1-1	CASMGTLLQGYNTEAFF	TGTGCCAGCATGGGTACTTTATTACAGGGCTATAACACTGAAGCTTTCTTT
NA	TRBV10-3	13	NA	TRBJ2-7	CAISESPGYEQYF	TGTGCCATCAGTGAGTCTCCCGGGTACGAGCAGTACTTC
NA	TRBV19	14	TRBD1	TRBJ1-2	CASSALGTDYGYTF	TGTGCCAGTAGTGCCCTCGGGACAGACTATGGCTACACCTTC
NA	TRBV12-5	15	TRBD2	TRBJ2-2	CASALSGVNTGELFF	TGTGCTAGTGCCCTGAGCGGGGTAAACACCGGGGAGCTGTTTTTT
NA	TRBV25-1	16	TRBD2	TRBJ2-1	CASSEKGGTSYNEQFF	TGTGCCAGCAGTGAAAAGGGCGGGACTAGCTACAATGAGCAGTTCTTC
NA	TRBV27	12	NA	TRBJ1-5	CASGRGNQPQHF	TGTGCCAGCGGAAGGGGTAATCAGCCCCAGCATTTT
NA	TRBV19	15	TRBD1	TRBJ2-1	CASSLSAGGFHEQFF	TGTGCCAGTAGTTTGTCGGCAGGGGGATTCCATGAGCAGTTCTTC
once	TRBV18	15	NA	TRBJ1-1	CASSPDYSGGTEAFF	TGTGCCAGCTCACCAGATTATTCCGGGGGTACTGAAGCTTTCTTT
NA	TRBV11-2	16	TRBD1	TRBJ2-7	CASSVGQGAVGYEQYF	TGTGCCAGCAGCGTGGGTCAGGGGGCAGTCGGCTACGAGCAGTACTTC
NA	TRBV7-9	14	NA	TRBJ1-2	CASSSTDSGYGYTF	TGTGCCAGCAGCTCGACGGACAGCGGTTATGGCTACACCTTC
once	TRBV10-3	13	TRBD1	TRBJ1-5	CAISAQGDQPQHF	TGTGCCATCAGTGCTCAGGGGGACCAGCCCCAGCATTTT
NA	TRBV27	14	NA	TRBJ2-7	CASTPPGIPYEQYF	TGTGCCAGCACTCCTCCCGGGATCCCCTACGAGCAGTACTTC
NA	TRBV5-1	18	TRBD2	TRBJ2-1	CASSSTSGAMSSYNEQFF	TGCGCCAGCAGCTCGACTAGCGGGGCCATGAGCTCCTACAATGAGCAGTTCTTC
NA	TRBV5-4	16	NA	TRBJ1-4	CASSSGTTATNEKLFF	TGTGCCAGCAGCTCTGGGACAACTGCAACTAATGAAAAACTGTTTTTT
NA	TRBV6-5	13	NA	TRBJ1-3	CASQQNSGNTIYF	TGTGCCAGTCAACAGAACTCTGGAAACACCATATATTTT
few	TRBV7-9	15	NA	TRBJ2-1	CASTQGGAAYNEQFF	TGTGCCAGCACCCAAGGGGGGGCGGCCTACAATGAGCAGTTCTTC
NA	TRBV4-1	17	NA	TRBJ1-5	CASSQDFYGQPGGPQHF	TGCGCCAGCAGCCAAGACTTCTACGGACAGCCGGGAGGGCCCCAGCATTTT
once	TRBV19	16	TRBD1	TRBJ1-2	CASSGRTGLELYGYTF	TGTGCCAGTAGTGGGCGGACAGGGTTGGAATTGTATGGCTACACCTTC